Here is one T cell receptor beta chain with its context. Its antigen remains unidentified. The data are from a study of cytomegalovirus exposure and HLA in healthy donors. The assay was immunoSEQ multiplex PCR, and TCRdb's table has in-frame clones only and misses some. The sample lists over 150,000 clones; about 90% were seen once. Study-wide results and limits: There were some public TCRs occurring in many donors, but most TCR sequences were rare.

A roughly 120-subject validation cohort, separate from the approximately 700-subject first cohort, supplied the donors. The source of this sequence is a woman aged 18-29 years in good health and CMV-seropositive. Sequencing used PBMCs.

The CDR3 nucleotides read TGTGCCAGCAGCTTAGATGGGACTAGCGGGGGGGGGACCCAGTACTTC. It yields the protein CASSLDGTSGGGTQYF. V usage is TRBV11-2 and J usage is TRBJ2-5; 16 nucleotides match TRBD2. The CDR3 is made up of 16 amino acids. With 0 bases clipped from V and 7 bases from J, the junction kept 2 bases outside the gene matches. The germline gives CDR1 SGHAT, CDR2 FQNNGV. Full variable domain (outside the CDR3, taken from reference TRBV11-2 and TRBJ2-5): EAGVAQSPRYKIIEKRQSVAFWCNPISGHATLYWYQQILGQGPKLLIQFQNNGVVDDSQLPKDRFSAERLKGVDSTLKIQPAKLEDSAVYLCASSLDGTSGGGTQYFGPGTRLLVL.